This TCR beta chain was captured by sequencing in a study of shared clonotypes between healthy human individuals. The germline V gene has CDR1 LGHNA and CDR2 YSLEER. The CDR3 runs 14 residues. Trimming removed 1 base at V and 1 base at J, with 7 bases between. The donors, all of them Caucasian adults, lived in Nashville, Tennessee. Division of CD4+ cells produced a CD45RA+ naive subset and a CD45RA-negative memory subset. Produced via immunoSEQ multiplex PCR; TCRdb's table is partial and in-frame only. The sample lists under 1,900,000 clones, around 98.5% occurring once. This TCR was sampled from a man aged 25 to 45 in good health. This chain connects TRBV4-3 to TRBJ2-5; TRBD2 is a possible D gene (5 bases). The sequencing sample was made of naive CD4+ T cells sorted from blood. Subset meaning: CD45RA+ positively selected. The CDR3 DNA is TGCGCCAGCAGCCAAGCGGGAAGCCAAGAGACCCAGTACTTC. Protein: CASSQAGSQETQYF.